This T cell receptor (beta chain) was recorded in a study of blood T cell repertoires in COVID-19 (dated by TCRdb to 2019 to 2021). Some background on the complete study: The collaborator samples originated in the United States, Italy and Spain and spanned the acute and convalescent phases of COVID-19. The prospective study material was composed of cDNA or gDNA derived from T cells, B-cell-depleted T cells, or PBMCs. Nearly every sample came with metadata listing a de-identified subject ID, COVID-19 status, age in years and sex. A freely available public database, intended as a resource for researchers studying the immune response to SARS-CoV-2, is where the repertoires were released. Samples were obtained from the ongoing ImmuneRACE study (first 160 participants) and from some 1,200 subjects provided by 6 global collaborators. Deeply sampled blood TCRbeta repertoires from subjects exposed to, actively infected with, or recovered from COVID-19 were included in the dataset. Where HLA class I and class II types were available, the types were taken from metadata supplied by the sample provider, not from assay-based typing. Overall study outcomes, separate from this receptor: How much clinical and demographic metadata was included differed by source and by participant, and the metadata was provided uncurated.

TCRbeta CDR3 regions were amplified from genomic DNA using the immunoSEQ Assay, a bias-controlled multiplex PCR. Turning to the authors' computational methods: Nucleated cell counts per sample were estimated from amplification of reference gene primers within the assay. To quantify the absolute abundance of each unique TCRbeta CDR3 rearrangement, sequence reads were collapsed and filtered. For each sample, productive Simpson clonality was calculated as the square root of Simpson's diversity index over productive rearrangements. Held by TCRdb, this immuneACCESS table contains in-frame sequences only and omits some clones. Under half of the omission traces to an unresolved V gene where checked; the cause of the rest is unknown. The V and J calls and clone size were taken over from that table, and D and trimming were inferred from the DNA. The sample table records roughly 75,000 clones; approximately 84% of these occur just once. The ten largest clones represent 13% of the sample.

Based on the germline V gene (reference sequence), the CDR1 and CDR2 sequences are MNHEY and SMNVEV. V drops 10 bases and J drops 0 bases, leaving 16 bases in between. The CDR3 sequence holds 14 residues, the cysteine and phenylalanine included. The kept DNA is CDR3 alone, 42 bases in frame from the first base. The table lists this clone with a count of one. There is no known antigen for this receptor. Per-nucleotide qualities are absent, and no much larger clonotype sits a single base away. In Seattle, one collaborating source enrolled patients while the infection was active and tracked those patients longitudinally over the course of disease. The collaborating institutions used their own protocols to collect whole blood in K2EDTA tubes. For TCRbeta analysis, collaborators shipped samples in one of three forms: frozen whole blood, isolated PBMCs, or DNA extracted from either of those sample types.

The chain is made from TRBV27 and TRBJ2-7; no D gene call is confident. The sequence came from a middle-aged man with COVID-19, enrolled during active disease. Source material: peripheral blood. The bases read TGTGCCACAAGTCTTACTTCGAACTCCTACGAGCAGTACTTC. It translates to CATSLTSNSYEQYF.